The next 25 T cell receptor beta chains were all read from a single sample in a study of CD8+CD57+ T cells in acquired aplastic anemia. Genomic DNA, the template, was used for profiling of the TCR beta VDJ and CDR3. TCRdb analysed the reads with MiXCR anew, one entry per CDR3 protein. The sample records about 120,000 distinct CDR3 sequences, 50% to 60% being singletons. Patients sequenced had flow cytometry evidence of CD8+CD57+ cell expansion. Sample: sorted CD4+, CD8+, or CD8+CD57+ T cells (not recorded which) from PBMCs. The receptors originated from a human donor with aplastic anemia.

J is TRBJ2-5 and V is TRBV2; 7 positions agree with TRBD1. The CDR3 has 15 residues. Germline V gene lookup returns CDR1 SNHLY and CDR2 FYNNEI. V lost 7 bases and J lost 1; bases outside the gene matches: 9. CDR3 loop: CASNYRGAVQETQYF. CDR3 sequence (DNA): TGTGCCAGCAATTACAGGGGAGCGGTCCAAGAGACCCAGTACTTC. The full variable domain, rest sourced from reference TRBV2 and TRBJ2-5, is EPEVTQTPSHQVTQMGQEVILRCVPISNHLYFYWYRQILGQKVEFLVSFYNNEISEKSEIFDDQFSVERPDGSNFTLKIRSTKLEDSAMYFCASNYRGAVQETQYFGPGTRLLVL.

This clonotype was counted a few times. The CDR3 DNA follows: TGTGCCAGCAGCCCCGCGGGGACTGAAGCTTTCTTT. It codes for CASSPAGTEAFF. The gene calls are TRBV7-9 and TRBJ1-1; D remains unclear. CDR3 length equals 12 residues. Germline V gene lookup returns CDR1 SEHNR and CDR2 FQNEAQ (reference sequence). V was cut by 5 bases and J by 5 bases, with 9 bases left in between.

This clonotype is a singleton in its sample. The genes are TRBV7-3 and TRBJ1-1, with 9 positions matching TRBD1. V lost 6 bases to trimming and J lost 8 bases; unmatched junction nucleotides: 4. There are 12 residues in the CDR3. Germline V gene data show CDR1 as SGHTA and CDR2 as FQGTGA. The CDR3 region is CASSRGTGEAFF. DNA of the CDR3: TGTGCCAGCAGTCGAGGGACAGGGGAAGCTTTCTTT.

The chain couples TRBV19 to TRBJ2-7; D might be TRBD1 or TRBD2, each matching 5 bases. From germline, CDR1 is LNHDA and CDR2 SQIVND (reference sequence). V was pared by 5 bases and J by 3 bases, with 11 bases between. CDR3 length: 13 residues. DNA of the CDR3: TGTGCCAGTAGTTACCGGGACGGCTACGAGCAGTACTTC. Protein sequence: CASSYRDGYEQYF.

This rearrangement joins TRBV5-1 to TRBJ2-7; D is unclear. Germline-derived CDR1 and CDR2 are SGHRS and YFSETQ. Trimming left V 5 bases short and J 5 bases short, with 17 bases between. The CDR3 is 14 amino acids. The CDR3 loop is CASRLEFTFDEQYF. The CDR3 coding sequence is TGCGCCAGCAGACTTGAGTTCACTTTCGACGAGCAGTACTTC.

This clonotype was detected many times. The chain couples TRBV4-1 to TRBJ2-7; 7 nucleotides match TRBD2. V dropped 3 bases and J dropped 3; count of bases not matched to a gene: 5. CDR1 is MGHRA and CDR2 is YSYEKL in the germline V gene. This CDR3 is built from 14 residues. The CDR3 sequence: CASSHPGGGYEQYF. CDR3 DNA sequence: TGCGCCAGCAGCCACCCTGGGGGGGGCTACGAGCAGTACTTC.

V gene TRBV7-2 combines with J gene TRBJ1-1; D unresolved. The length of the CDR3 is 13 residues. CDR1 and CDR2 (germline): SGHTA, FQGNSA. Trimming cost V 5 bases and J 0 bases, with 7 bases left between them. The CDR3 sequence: CASSRNMNTEAFF. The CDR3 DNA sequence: TGTGCCAGCAGCCGGAACATGAACACTGAAGCTTTCTTT.

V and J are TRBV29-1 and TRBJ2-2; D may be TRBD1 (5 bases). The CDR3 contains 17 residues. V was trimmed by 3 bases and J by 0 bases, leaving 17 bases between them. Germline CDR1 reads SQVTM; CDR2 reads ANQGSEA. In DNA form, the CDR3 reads TGCAGCGTTGATGGTCCCCAGGGCTGTGCGAACACCGGGGAGCTGTTTTTT. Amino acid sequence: CSVDGPQGCANTGELFF.

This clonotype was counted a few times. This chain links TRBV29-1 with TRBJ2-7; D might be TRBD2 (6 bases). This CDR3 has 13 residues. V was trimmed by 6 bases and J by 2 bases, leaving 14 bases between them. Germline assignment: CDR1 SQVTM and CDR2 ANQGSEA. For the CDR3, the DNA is TGCAGCGTGGAGGTCGGGGGTCCCTACGAGCAGTACTTC. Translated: CSVEVGGPYEQYF.

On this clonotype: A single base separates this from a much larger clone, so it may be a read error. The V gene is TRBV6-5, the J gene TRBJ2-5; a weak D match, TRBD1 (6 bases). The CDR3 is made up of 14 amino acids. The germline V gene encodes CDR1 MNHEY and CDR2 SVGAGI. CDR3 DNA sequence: TGTGCCAGCAGTTACTTGGACAGCCAAGAGATCCAGTACTTC. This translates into CASSYLDSQEIQYF.

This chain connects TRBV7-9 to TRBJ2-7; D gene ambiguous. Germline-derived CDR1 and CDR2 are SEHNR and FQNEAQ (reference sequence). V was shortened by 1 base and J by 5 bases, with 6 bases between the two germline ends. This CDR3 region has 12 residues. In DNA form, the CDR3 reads TGTGCCAGCAGCTTAGAGGGCAACGAGCAGTACTTC. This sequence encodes CASSLEGNEQYF.

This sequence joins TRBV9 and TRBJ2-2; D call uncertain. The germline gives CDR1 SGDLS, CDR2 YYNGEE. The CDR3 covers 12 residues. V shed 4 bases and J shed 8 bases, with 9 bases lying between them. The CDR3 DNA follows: TGTGCCAGCAGCCTAAATGCGGGGGAGCTGTTTTTT. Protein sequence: CASSLNAGELFF.

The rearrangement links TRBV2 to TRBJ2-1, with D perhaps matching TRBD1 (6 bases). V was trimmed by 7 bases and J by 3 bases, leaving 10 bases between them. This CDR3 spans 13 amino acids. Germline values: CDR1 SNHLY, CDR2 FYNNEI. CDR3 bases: TGTGCCAGCAAAGGACAGATCTACAATGAGCAGTTCTTC. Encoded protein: CASKGQIYNEQFF.

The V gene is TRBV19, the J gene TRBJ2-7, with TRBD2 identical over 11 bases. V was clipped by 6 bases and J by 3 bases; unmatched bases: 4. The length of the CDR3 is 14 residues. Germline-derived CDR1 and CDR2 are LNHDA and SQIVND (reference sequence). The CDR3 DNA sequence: TGTGCCAGTAGGCAAACTAGCGGGAGCTACGAGCAGTACTTC. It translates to CASRQTSGSYEQYF.

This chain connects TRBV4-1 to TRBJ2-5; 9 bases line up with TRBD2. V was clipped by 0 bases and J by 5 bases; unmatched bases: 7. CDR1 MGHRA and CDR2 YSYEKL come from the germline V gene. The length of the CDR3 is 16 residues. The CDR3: CASSQDMTSGGETQYF. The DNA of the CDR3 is TGCGCCAGCAGCCAAGATATGACTAGCGGTGGGGAGACCCAGTACTTC.

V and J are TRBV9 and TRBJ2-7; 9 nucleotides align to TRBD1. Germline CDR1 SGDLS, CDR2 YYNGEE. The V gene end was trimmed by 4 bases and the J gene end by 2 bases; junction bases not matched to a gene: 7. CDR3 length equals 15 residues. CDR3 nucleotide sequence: TGTGCCAGCAGCCCATGGGACAGGGACCCCTACGAGCAGTACTTC. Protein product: CASSPWDRDPYEQYF.

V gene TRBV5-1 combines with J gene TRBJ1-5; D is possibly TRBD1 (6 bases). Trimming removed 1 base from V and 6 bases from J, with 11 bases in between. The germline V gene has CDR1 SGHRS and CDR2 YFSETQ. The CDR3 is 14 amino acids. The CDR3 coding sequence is TGCGCCAGCAGCTTGCAGGGGTTCGGTCAGCCCCAGCATTTT. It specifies CASSLQGFGQPQHF.

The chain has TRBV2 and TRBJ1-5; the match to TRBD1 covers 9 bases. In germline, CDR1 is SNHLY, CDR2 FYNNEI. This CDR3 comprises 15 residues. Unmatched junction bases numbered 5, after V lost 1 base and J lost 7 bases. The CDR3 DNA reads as TGTGCCAGCAGTGAAGTGGGACAGGGCGAACAGCCCCAGCATTTT. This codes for CASSEVGQGEQPQHF.

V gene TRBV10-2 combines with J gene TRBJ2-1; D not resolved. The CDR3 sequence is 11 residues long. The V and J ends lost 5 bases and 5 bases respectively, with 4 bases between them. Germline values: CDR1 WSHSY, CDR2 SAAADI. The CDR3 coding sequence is TGCGCCAGCAGTCGGGACAATGAGCAGTTCTTC. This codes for CASSRDNEQFF.

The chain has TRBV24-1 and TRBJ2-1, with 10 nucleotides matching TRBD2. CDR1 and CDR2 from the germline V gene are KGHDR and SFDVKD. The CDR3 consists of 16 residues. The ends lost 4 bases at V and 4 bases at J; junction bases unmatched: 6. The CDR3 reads CATSDPGLALYNEQFF. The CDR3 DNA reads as TGTGCCACCAGTGACCCGGGACTAGCGCTATACAATGAGCAGTTCTTC.

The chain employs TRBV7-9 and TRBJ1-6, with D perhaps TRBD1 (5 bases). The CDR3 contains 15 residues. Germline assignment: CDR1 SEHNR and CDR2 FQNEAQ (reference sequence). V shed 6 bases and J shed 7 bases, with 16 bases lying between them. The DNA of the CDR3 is TGTGCCAGCAGGTCCTCGGGACCGTCAAATTCACCCCTCCACTTT. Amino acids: CASRSSGPSNSPLHF.

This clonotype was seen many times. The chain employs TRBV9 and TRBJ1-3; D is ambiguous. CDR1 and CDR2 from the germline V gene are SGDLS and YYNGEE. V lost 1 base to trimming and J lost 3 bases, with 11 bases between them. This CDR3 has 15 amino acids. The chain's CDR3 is CASSVRVAGGNTIYF. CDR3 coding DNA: TGTGCCAGCAGCGTAAGGGTCGCCGGTGGAAACACCATATATTTT.

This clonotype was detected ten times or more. The CDR3 spells CASSSRGGGNQPQHF. The CDR3 region has the DNA TGTGCCAGCAGCTCCCGGGGAGGGGGCAATCAGCCCCAGCATTTT. The chain has TRBV7-8 and TRBJ1-5; D may be TRBD1 (5 bases). CDR1 SGHVS and CDR2 FQNEAQ come from the germline V gene. The CDR3 is 15 amino acids. The V end lost 4 bases, the J end lost 2 bases, and 12 bases lay between the germline ends.

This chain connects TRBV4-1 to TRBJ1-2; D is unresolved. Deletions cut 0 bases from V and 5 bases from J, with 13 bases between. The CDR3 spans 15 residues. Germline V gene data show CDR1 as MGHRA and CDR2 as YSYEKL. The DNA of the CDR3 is TGCGCCAGCAGCCAAGAGGCCAGCCCACAGTATGGCTACACCTTC. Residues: CASSQEASPQYGYTF.

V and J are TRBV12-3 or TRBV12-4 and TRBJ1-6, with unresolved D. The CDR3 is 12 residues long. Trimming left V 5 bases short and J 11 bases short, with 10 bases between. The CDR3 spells CASSGSKTPLHF. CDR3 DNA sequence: TGTGCCAGCAGTGGAAGCAAGACACCCCTCCACTTT.